These 21 T cell receptor beta chains were sequenced from one sample in a study of blood T cell repertoires in COVID-19. TCRdb's copy holds only in-frame clones and misses some; the assay was immunoSEQ multiplex PCR. The sample records over 55,000 clones, around nine tenths being singletons. The specimen sequenced was peripheral blood. These receptors all stem from a human donor with active COVID-19. The donor label of this sample is uncertain.

The J gene is TRBJ2-7, the V gene TRBV6-2 or TRBV6-3; D is unclear. This CDR3 spans 11 amino acids. V was shortened by 6 bases and J by 3 bases, with 6 bases between the two germline ends. The germline gives CDR1 MNHEY, CDR2 SVGEGT. DNA of the CDR3: TGTGCCAGCAGCCAGCTCTACGAGCAGTACTTC. This gives the protein CASSQLYEQYF.

V and J are TRBV10-3 and TRBJ1-2, with D perhaps matching TRBD1 (6 bases). The CDR3 length is 14 residues. Trimming pared 6 bases from V and 0 bases from J, leaving 11 bases between. The germline CDR1 and CDR2 sequences are ENHRY and SYGVKD. CDR3 residues: CAIRLDSTNYGYTF. CDR3 DNA sequence: TGTGCCATCAGACTGGACAGCACTAACTATGGCTACACCTTC.

J is TRBJ2-1 and V is TRBV28, with TRBD2 identical over 11 bases. From germline, CDR1 is MDHEN and CDR2 SYDVKM. This CDR3 is built from 16 residues. V lost 5 bases to trimming and J lost 4 bases; unmatched junction nucleotides: 7. The CDR3 reads CASSPAGTSGYNEQFF. CDR3 sequence (DNA): TGTGCCAGCAGTCCAGCCGGGACTAGCGGTTACAATGAGCAGTTCTTC.

The rearrangement uses TRBV2 and TRBJ2-2, with TRBD1 matching over 7 bases. J was trimmed by 1 base and V by 4 bases; bases with no gene match: 0. The CDR3 consists of 14 residues. Germline CDR1 and CDR2: SNHLY and FYNNEI. The CDR3 loop is CASSGQGNTGELFF. CDR3 DNA sequence: TGTGCCAGCAGTGGACAGGGGAACACCGGGGAGCTGTTTTTT.

V and J are TRBV28 and TRBJ2-1; D possibly corresponds to TRBD2 (6 bases). The CDR3 sequence is 14 residues long. V was clipped by 2 bases and J by 3 bases, with 8 bases between them. Per the germline V gene, CDR1 is MDHEN and CDR2 is SYDVKM. The CDR3 region is CASSLVAVYNEQFF. CDR3 nucleotides: TGTGCCAGCAGTTTAGTAGCGGTCTACAATGAGCAGTTCTTC.

The J gene is TRBJ2-1, the V gene TRBV5-1, with 7 bases fitting TRBD2. Losses at the gene ends were 4 bases for V and 3 bases for J; bases not matched to a gene: 10. The CDR3 length is 16 residues. Germline V lookup: CDR1 SGHRS, CDR2 YFSETQ. CDR3 sequence reads: CASSPSAGILYNEQFF. For the CDR3, the DNA is TGCGCCAGCAGCCCTTCAGCGGGGATACTCTACAATGAGCAGTTCTTC.

The CDR3 region is CASLTGTSNYGYTF. CDR3 DNA sequence: TGTGCCAGCCTGACAGGGACCTCTAACTATGGCTACACCTTC. V and J are TRBV28 and TRBJ1-2; 7 bases align to TRBD1. Germline V gene lookup returns CDR1 MDHEN and CDR2 SYDVKM. V shed 8 bases and J 0 bases; nucleotides not matched to a gene: 6. The CDR3 contains 14 residues.

This clone has just a few counts. This chain links TRBV18 with TRBJ2-1, with 9 nucleotides matching TRBD2. The germline V gene has CDR1 KGHSH and CDR2 LQKENI. V dropped 6 bases and J dropped 7; count of bases not matched to a gene: 19. The CDR3 extends over 18 amino acids. The CDR3 region is CASSSSARGTSSVNEQFF. The CDR3 DNA reads as TGTGCCAGCTCCTCTTCCGCCCGGGGGACTAGCTCCGTTAATGAGCAGTTCTTC.

This clone was seen once. This chain joins TRBV15 and TRBJ2-1, with D possibly matching TRBD1 (6 bases). Germline V gene sequence: CDR1 LNHNV, CDR2 YYDKDF (reference sequence). This CDR3 contains 14 residues. V was shortened by 2 bases and J by 10 bases, with 15 bases between the two germline ends. As DNA, the CDR3 is TGTGCCACCAGCAGAAGGGGGACCCTCGGGGAGCAGTTCTTC. It specifies CATSRRGTLGEQFF.

The chain couples TRBV6-2 or TRBV6-3 to TRBJ1-1; D call uncertain. The CDR3 is 15 residues long. V was clipped by 2 bases and J by 3 bases, with 13 bases between them. Germline V CDR1 and CDR2: MNHEY, SVGEGT. The CDR3 sequence: CASSYGNSPYTEAFF. Here the CDR3 DNA reads TGTGCCAGCAGTTACGGTAACAGCCCTTACACTGAAGCTTTCTTT.

This sequence joins TRBV1 and TRBJ2-5; the table's D gene call, TRBD2, was not cross checked with the DNA. TRBV1 is a listed pseudogene. This CDR3 is built from 13 residues. CDR3 DNA: TGCACCAGCAGCCAGGGGTGGAGGGGTGACCAGTACTTC. Its protein is CTSSQGWRGDQYF.

The rearrangement joins TRBV9 to TRBJ2-2; weak D call: TRBD2 (6 bases). CDR1 is SGDLS and CDR2 is YYNGEE in the germline V gene. This CDR3 has 16 amino acids. The ends were cut back, 3 bases at V and 4 bases at J, with 16 bases in the middle. In nucleotides, the CDR3 is TGTGCCAGCAGCGAGGCCAGAATGGGACTCACCGGGGAGCTGTTTTTT. Its protein is CASSEARMGLTGELFF. The full variable domain, completed using reference TRBV9 and TRBJ2-2, is DSGVTQTPKHLITATGQRVTLRCSPRSGDLSVYWYQQSLDQGLQFLIQYYNGEERAKGNILERFSAQQFPDLHSELNLSSLELGDSALYFCASSEARMGLTGELFFGEGSRLTVL.

This clone occurred once. J is TRBJ1-2 and V is TRBV29-1; tentatively, D is TRBD1 (6 bases). Trimming took off 2 bases at V and 8 bases at J, with 18 bases between the two ends. CDR1 is SQVTM and CDR2 is ANQGSEA in the germline V gene. The CDR3 extends over 14 amino acids. The CDR3 sequence: CSVETLTGYEGYTF. DNA of the CDR3: TGCAGCGTTGAAACACTTACAGGGTATGAAGGCTACACCTTC.

This chain links TRBV2 with TRBJ2-2; 10 bases line up with TRBD1. After removal of 6 bases from V and 5 bases from J, the junction contained 9 bases not matched to a gene. CDR3 length: 16 residues. Germline values: CDR1 SNHLY, CDR2 FYNNEI. The chain's CDR3 is CASRHDRGLWTGELFF. As DNA, the CDR3 is TGTGCCAGCAGGCACGACAGGGGGCTATGGACCGGGGAGCTGTTTTTT.

In regard to this clone: At one boundary the junction diverges from the germline segment, which might be a read error. The chain recombines TRBV4-2 with TRBJ2-7; D possibly corresponds to TRBD2 (6 bases). The CDR3 is 12 amino acids. Germline V lookup: CDR1 LGHNA, CDR2 YNFKEQ. The CDR3 DNA follows: TGTGCCAGCAGCCAAGAGGGGGACCGGGAGCACTTC. This sequence encodes CASSQEGDREHF.

The chain has TRBV7-9 and TRBJ2-7, with D tentatively TRBD2 (5 bases). The CDR3 covers 16 residues. V lost 5 bases and J lost 1, with 18 bases in between. Germline CDR1 is SEHNR and CDR2 is FQNEAQ (reference sequence). The DNA for the CDR3 is TGTGCCAGCAGCCCCAAGGGTGCGGGTGAATCCTACGAGCAGTACTTC. Protein product: CASSPKGAGESYEQYF.

The chain joins TRBV6-2 or TRBV6-3 to TRBJ1-2, with TRBD1 as a possible D gene (6 bases). The CDR3 runs 14 residues. The V end lost 2 bases, the J end lost 10 bases, and 17 bases lay between the germline ends. Per germline, CDR1 MNHEY and CDR2 SVGEGT. In DNA form, the CDR3 reads TGTGCCAGCAGTTACCCTAGCAGGGGCGAGCCCTACACCTTC. Amino acid sequence: CASSYPSRGEPYTF.

The chain carries TRBV18 and TRBJ1-4; TRBD1 is a possible D gene (5 bases). The V end was cut by 0 bases, the J end by 3 bases, with 8 bases between. The CDR3 sequence is 15 residues long. Per the germline V gene, CDR1 is KGHSH and CDR2 is LQKENI. The CDR3 DNA follows: TGTGCCAGCTCACCACCGGGGCGGCCTAATGAAAAACTGTTTTTT. Amino acid sequence: CASSPPGRPNEKLFF.

This clone has only one observation. The chain has TRBV12-3 or TRBV12-4 and TRBJ1-1; the D is unclear. The ends were cut back, 7 bases at V and 1 base at J, with 7 bases in the middle. This CDR3 has 12 amino acids. In nucleotides, the CDR3 is TGTGCCAGCACTCGAGCGAACACTGAAGCTTTCTTT. It specifies CASTRANTEAFF.

This clone occurred once. This chain links TRBV11-2 with TRBJ1-2, with 7 bases fitting TRBD1. CDR1 SGHAT and CDR2 FQNNGV come from the germline V gene. The CDR3 runs to 15 residues. Unmatched junction bases numbered 5, after V lost 3 bases and J lost 1 base. The CDR3 region is CASSFGGQHNYGYTF. DNA of the CDR3: TGTGCCAGCAGCTTTGGGGGACAGCATAACTATGGCTACACCTTC.

This clone has only a few counts. This chain links TRBV18 with TRBJ2-1; 9 nucleotides line up with TRBD2. Germline V gene lookup returns CDR1 KGHSH and CDR2 LQKENI. The V segment lost 4 bases and the J segment 1 base; nucleotides outside the gene matches: 17. The CDR3 runs to 20 residues. Here the CDR3 DNA reads TGTGCCAGCTCACTACCCCTTACAGACCCTAGCGGGGTTTCCTACAATGAGCAGTTCTTC. Translation: CASSLPLTDPSGVSYNEQFF.